The following is a T cell receptor (beta chain) sequence with its context. This CDR3 contains 14 residues. CDR1 is SNHLY and CDR2 is FYNNEI in the germline V gene. The J segment lost 5 bases and the V segment lost 5 bases, leaving 5 bases of the junction unmatched. Enrolled through a virtual design, the participants were between roughly 18 and 95 years of age and came from 24 US areas. The recovered donors of Cohort 3 showed two negative PCRs, clearance, or symptom resolution. In the authors' methods: By means of reference gene primer amplification, nucleated cell counts were estimated. Sequenced by immunoSEQ multiplex PCR; TCRdb stores in-frame clones only, minus some. The D gene and trimming were derived from the DNA, and the V and J assignments and clone size from that table. Among fewer than 200,000 clones listed, approximately 86% were seen once. These data belong to a study of blood T cell repertoires in COVID-19. Study-level background: Sample material is recorded as cDNA or gDNA derived from T cells, B-cell-depleted T cells, or PBMCs.

The chain combines TRBV2 with TRBJ1-5; TRBD1 matches 8 bases. The TCR originated in a man aged 55 to 70 who had recovered from COVID-19. Sequencing used PBMCs or T cells enriched from blood (not recorded which). The CDR3 DNA is TGTGCCAGCAGTATGTCCAGGGGGCATCAGCCCCAGCATTTT. Protein: CASSMSRGHQPQHF. Drawing the rest from reference TRBV2 and TRBJ1-5, the complete variable domain is EPEVTQTPSHQVTQMGQEVILRCVPISNHLYFYWYRQILGQKVEFLVSFYNNEISEKSEIFDDQFSVERPDGSNFTLKIRSTKLEDSAMYFCASSMSRGHQPQHFGDGTRLSIL.